The clone carrying this T cell receptor beta chain has a count of ten or more. What it binds is not known. CDR1 and CDR2 (germline): MDHEN, SYDVKM. The V gene lost 6 bases and the J gene lost 6 bases, with 7 bases spanning the gap. This CDR3 has 11 amino acids. It was through 5'RACE template switching that TCR cDNA was made, with a universal primer site and UMIs added. TCRdb independently ran MiXCR on the 5' RACE reads; one entry per CDR3 protein. The sample contains under 200,000 distinct CDR3 sequences, around 7.3% of which appear only once. This sample is part of a study of T cells after yellow fever vaccination. At the level of the study: When fractions had low cell numbers, they were prepared with SMART-Seq v4 Ultra Low Input.

Study-wide results and caveats: From the bulk population, abundant clonotypes could contaminate and appear within FACS-sorted repertoires.

The sample was CD4+ T cells sorted from PBMCs, taken less than 6 days after the first yellow fever vaccination. V is TRBV28 and J is TRBJ2-3; D is unclear. The clonotype was recovered from a young man who received the YFV17D yellow fever vaccine. CDR3 coding DNA: TGTGCCAGCAGCCGGTTTGATACGCAGTATTTT. Its translation: CASSRFDTQYF.